This T cell receptor (beta chain) derives from a study of CD8+CD57+ T cells in acquired aplastic anemia. Overall study: Roughly 3.2 ug was the average amount of DNA from sorted CD4+ and CD8+ cells.

The patients chosen for sequencing had shown expansion of CD8+CD57+ cells (detected by flow cytometry). The patients all had a severe acquired aplastic anemia diagnosis. The blood sampling took place in patients who had so far received no therapy. Trimming shortened V by 10 bases and J by 0 bases, and 22 bases separated the two germline ends. The CDR3 spans 16 residues. CDR1 is SGDLS and CDR2 is YYNGEE in the germline V gene. Genomic DNA templated the TCR beta VDJ and CDR3 profiling. In TCRdb, the reads were re-called with MiXCR into one record per CDR3 protein. The table shows more than 200,000 distinct CDR3 sequences, with roughly 50% occurring only once.

This sequence originates from a human donor with aplastic anemia. Sequencing was performed on sorted CD4+, CD8+, or CD8+CD57+ T cells (not recorded which) from PBMCs. The rearrangement links TRBV9 to TRBJ2-5; D gene ambiguous. In DNA form, the CDR3 reads TGTGCCTGCTCACCACAGACGGGCGAGTACCAAGAGACCCAGTACTTC. Amino acids: CACSPQTGEYQETQYF.